This T cell receptor (beta chain) was observed in a study of blood T cells in healthy people across ages. Overall study results and limits: Among T cells, TCR beta diversity per million cells dropped roughly linearly as age rose.

Details on this clonotype: Its antigen is not identified.

Alongside a J-beta primer mix, a sample-barcoded 5' primer served in a second PCR lasting 7 to 11 cycles. Using its own MiXCR run on the 5' RACE reads, TCRdb lists one record per CDR3 protein. Among some 690,000 distinct CDR3 sequences listed, about 20% were seen once. V lost 5 bases to trimming and J lost 2 bases, with 19 bases between them. The germline gives CDR1 MDHEN, CDR2 SYDVKM. CDR3 length: 17 residues. The V gene is TRBV28, the J gene TRBJ1-3; D is ambiguous. This TCR came from a man aged 70 or older in good health. Material for sequencing was blood. Written as DNA, the CDR3 is TGTGCCAGCAGTCTTCCGGGGAGGGTGCGTACTGGAAACACCATATATTTT. It translates to CASSLPGRVRTGNTIYF.